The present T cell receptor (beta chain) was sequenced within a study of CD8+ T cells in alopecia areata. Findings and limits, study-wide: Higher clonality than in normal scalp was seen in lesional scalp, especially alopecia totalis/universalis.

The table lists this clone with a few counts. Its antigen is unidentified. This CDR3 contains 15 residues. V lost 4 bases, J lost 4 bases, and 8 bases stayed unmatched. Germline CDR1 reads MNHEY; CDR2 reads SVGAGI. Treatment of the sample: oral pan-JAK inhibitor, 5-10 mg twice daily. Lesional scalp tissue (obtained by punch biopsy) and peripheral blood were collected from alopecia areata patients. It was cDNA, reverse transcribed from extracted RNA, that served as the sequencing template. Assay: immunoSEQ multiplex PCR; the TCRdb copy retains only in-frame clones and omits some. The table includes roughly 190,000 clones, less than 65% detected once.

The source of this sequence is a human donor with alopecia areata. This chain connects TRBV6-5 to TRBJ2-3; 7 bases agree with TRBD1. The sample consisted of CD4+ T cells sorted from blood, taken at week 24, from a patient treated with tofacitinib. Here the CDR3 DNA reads TGTGCCAGCAGTTGGACAGGACGGGGCCCAGATACGCAGTATTTT. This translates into CASSWTGRGPDTQYF.